By proportion, the clone carrying this T cell receptor beta chain is medium-sized. Its specificity is unknown. Cultured CD4+ T-cell DNA underwent Oncomine TCR Beta short-read sequencing. TCRdb re-called the PCR reads with MiXCR, one entry per CDR3 protein. The data show around 13,000 distinct CDR3 sequences, around three fifths seen once. These data come from a study of vaccination and CD4 T cells after COVID-19. Background on the study: Each control culture was treated with a CEFX pool, an HIV-1 Nef pool, or no peptide.

CDR3 length: 17 residues. Described treatment: approximately nine-day PBMC culture with coronavirus spike peptide pools or control peptides (ViraFEST assay). Positive PCR tests were logged from March through December 2020, ahead of US Alpha, Beta and Delta variants. Days 3 and 7 saw half the medium replaced with fresh IL-2 medium. The sequence was obtained from a human donor who had recovered from COVID-19. Sequenced material: CD4+ T cells from blood, cultured in vitro. The chain uses TRBV21-1 and TRBJ2-5; the D call of TRBD2 is as the table states it, not checked on the DNA. TRBV21-1 is classified as a pseudogene. The CDR3: CASSKAPLAGAPETQYF. CDR3 bases: TGTGCCAGCAGCAAAGCCCCACTAGCGGGAGCCCCAGAGACCCAGTACTTC.